This passage covers 25 T cell receptor beta chains from one sample sequenced in a study of human T cells and chemical hapten exposure. The time point here: pre-sensitization, week 0. The sample's treatment: therapeutic diphenylcyclopropenone sensitization with weekly scalp DPC. TCRdb re-called the RACE reads through MiXCR, storing one row per CDR3 protein. This sample has about 110,000 distinct CDR3 sequences, with 12% found just once. This sample comprised whole blood, obtained in connection with sensitization to the hapten diphenylcyclopropenone (DPC). These receptors originate from a woman aged 45-59 years with alopecia areata. Some clones in this sample may be carry-over from other donors' samples.

The chain links TRBV28 to TRBJ1-2, with 7 bases fitting TRBD1. V gave up 10 bases and J gave up 3 bases; unmatched junction bases: 8. The V gene's germline CDR1 is MDHEN and CDR2 SYDVKM. The CDR3 runs 13 residues. The CDR3 region is CATPSGTDYGYTF. CDR3 sequence (DNA): TGTGCCACCCCAAGCGGGACAGACTATGGCTACACCTTC.

This clonotype was found a few times. The chain recombines TRBV20-1 with TRBJ1-4, with D possibly matching TRBD1 (5 bases). The CDR3 runs 14 residues. Germline V lookup: CDR1 DFQATT, CDR2 SNEGSKA (reference sequence). V lost 5 bases, J lost 0 bases, and 10 bases lay in between. DNA for the CDR3: TGCAGTGCTGGCGGAGGGGCAACTAATGAAAAACTGTTTTTT. The encoded protein is CSAGGGATNEKLFF.

Points on this clonotype: One end of the junction is discordant with germline, which a read error may explain. V gene TRBV5-6 combines with J gene TRBJ1-4; D uncertain. CDR1 and CDR2 from the germline V gene are SGHDT and YYEEEE. The CDR3 has 15 amino acids. CDR3 sequence: CASTLSEATNEKLFF. CDR3 nucleotide sequence: TGTGCCAGCACCTTGTCCGAGGCAACTAATGAAAAACTGTTTTTT. Drawing the rest from reference TRBV5-6 and TRBJ1-4, the complete variable domain is DAGVTQSPTHLIKTRGQQVTLRCSPKSGHDTVSWYQQALGQGPQFIFQYYEEEERQRGNFPDRFSGHQFPNYSSELNVNALLLGDSALYLCASTLSEATNEKLFFGSGTQLSVL.

The chain is built from TRBV28 and TRBJ1-2; 9 bases align to TRBD1. The CDR3 contains 14 residues. Trimming cost V 4 bases and J 7 bases; bases outside gene matches: 7. The germline V gene has CDR1 MDHEN and CDR2 SYDVKM. The chain's CDR3 is CASSSGTGTGGYTF. Here the CDR3 DNA reads TGTGCCAGCAGTTCGGGGACAGGGACGGGTGGCTACACCTTC.

The chain recombines TRBV29-1 with TRBJ2-7, with 8 bases identical to TRBD2. Looked up from germline, CDR1 is SQVTM and CDR2 is ANQGSEA. J was trimmed by 7 bases and V by 4 bases; bases with no gene match: 3. The CDR3 totals 11 residues. In DNA, the CDR3 is TGCAGCGTTGCCACGGGAGGGGAGCAGTACTTC. Translating it yields CSVATGGEQYF.

V usage is TRBV6-1 and J usage is TRBJ2-7, with D tentatively TRBD1 or TRBD2 (5 bases each). With 4 bases removed from V and 4 bases from J, the gap between germline ends came to 14 bases. Germline V gene lookup returns CDR1 MNHNS and CDR2 SASEGT. The CDR3 length is 14 residues. DNA of the CDR3: TGTGCCAGCAGTGTGACCGGGGCGCCTTACGAGCAGTACTTC. Its protein is CASSVTGAPYEQYF.

The rearrangement links TRBV5-4 to TRBJ2-1; D is ambiguous. The CDR3 loop spans 15 amino acids. Germline V gene data show CDR1 as SGHNT and CDR2 as YYREEE (reference sequence). V lost 1 base to trimming and J lost 9 bases, with 17 bases between them. CDR3 in amino acids: CASSLLGQLLGEQFF. In DNA form, the CDR3 reads TGTGCCAGCAGCTTGTTGGGCCAGCTGCTCGGTGAGCAGTTCTTC.

V gene TRBV9 combines with J gene TRBJ2-7; perhaps TRBD1 as D (6 bases). The CDR3 is made up of 13 amino acids. Germline V gene data show CDR1 as SGDLS and CDR2 as YYNGEE. The V end lost 3 bases, the J end lost 3 bases, and 10 bases lay between the germline ends. CDR3 nucleotide sequence: TGTGCCAGCAGCGCCAGGGGTTACTACGAGCAGTACTTC. It yields the protein CASSARGYYEQYF.

This clonotype was counted ten times or more. The gene calls are TRBV6-5 and TRBJ2-1; 8 nucleotides agree with TRBD2. The germline gives CDR1 MNHEY, CDR2 SVGAGI. The CDR3 is 16 amino acids. Trimming cost V 0 bases and J 9 bases; bases outside gene matches: 10. The CDR3 reads CASSYSGGGRQGEQFF. The DNA of the CDR3 is TGTGCCAGCAGTTACTCGGGCGGGGGGCGTCAGGGTGAGCAGTTCTTC.

This clonotype has a count of ten or more. The chain carries TRBV6-1 and TRBJ1-1; D uncertain. This CDR3 has 16 residues. The germline V and J ends were trimmed by 3 bases and 1 base, with 15 bases remaining between them. Germline CDR1 is MNHNS and CDR2 is SASEGT. The CDR3 nucleotides read TGTGCCAGCAGTGATCGCCCCACGAGGAAGAACACTGAAGCTTTCTTT. This gives the protein CASSDRPTRKNTEAFF.

This sequence joins TRBV9 and TRBJ2-3, with 9 bases identical to TRBD2. The V and J ends lost 0 bases and 14 bases, in that order; junction bases with no gene match: 10. The CDR3 sequence is 14 residues long. Germline V gene data show CDR1 as SGDLS and CDR2 as YYNGEE. For the CDR3, the DNA is TGTGCCAGCAGCGTAGCTATGGCGCGGGGGGGCCTGTATTTT. Its protein is CASSVAMARGGLYF.

This clonotype has a handful of counts. The rearrangement joins TRBV7-9 to TRBJ1-3; D is unclear. CDR3 length equals 13 residues. V lost 1 base, J lost 6 bases, and 7 bases lay in between. Germline assignment: CDR1 SEHNR and CDR2 FQNEAQ (reference sequence). The chain's CDR3 is CASSLGVENTIYF. The CDR3 DNA sequence: TGTGCCAGCAGCTTAGGGGTCGAAAACACCATATATTTT.

The V and J genes are TRBV5-1 and TRBJ2-3; TRBD2 matches 8 bases. V dropped 5 bases and J dropped 0; count of bases not matched to a gene: 8. In germline, CDR1 is SGHRS, CDR2 YFSETQ. This CDR3 is 16 amino acids long. CDR3 sequence (DNA): TGCGCCAGCAGATTTACCACTAGCGGCAGCACAGATACGCAGTATTTT. This gives the protein CASRFTTSGSTDTQYF.

The genes are TRBV28 and TRBJ1-5, with D hard to call. CDR1 is MDHEN, CDR2 SYDVKM, per germline. The CDR3 covers 13 residues. V was clipped by 5 bases and J by 3 bases, with 8 bases between them. The CDR3, as DNA: TGTGCCAGCAGTGCGACGCTCAATCAGCCCCAGCATTTT. Encoded protein: CASSATLNQPQHF.

The chain is built from TRBV12-3 or TRBV12-4 and TRBJ1-4, with a weak D call TRBD1 (6 bases). Trimming removed 6 bases at V and 9 bases at J, with 23 bases between. The CDR3 is 16 amino acids. In DNA, the CDR3 is TGTGCCAGCAGCTATACTACAGGGCCGAGGACTCAAAAACTGTTTTTT. Its translation is CASSYTTGPRTQKLFF.

This clonotype was counted many times. This chain uses TRBV7-6 with TRBJ2-7; D gene uncertain. The CDR3 length is 14 residues. V was pared by 5 bases and J by 0 bases, with 11 bases between. Germline assignment: CDR1 SGHVS and CDR2 FNYEAQ. The CDR3 spells CASSQNLLSYEQYF. The DNA of the CDR3 is TGTGCCAGCAGCCAGAATTTACTCTCCTACGAGCAGTACTTC.

This clonotype was detected many times. This chain joins TRBV20-1 and TRBJ2-7, with unresolved D. V shed 5 bases and J shed 5 bases, with 7 bases lying between them. The germline gives CDR1 DFQATT, CDR2 SNEGSKA (reference sequence). The length of the CDR3 is 10 residues. CDR3 bases: TGCAGTGCTTCAGTTAACGAGCAGTACTTC. Translated: CSASVNEQYF.

J is TRBJ1-5 and V is TRBV20-1; possibly TRBD1 for D (5 bases). The ends were cut back, 0 bases at V and 3 bases at J, with 6 bases in the middle. Germline V gene data show CDR1 as DFQATT and CDR2 as SNEGSKA (reference sequence). CDR3 length: 13 residues. The CDR3 spells CSAREGANQPQHF. The DNA for the CDR3 is TGCAGTGCTAGAGAAGGGGCCAATCAGCCCCAGCATTTT.

There are a few counts of this clonotype. One end of the junction fails to match germline, which may point to a read error. This rearrangement joins TRBV25-1 to TRBJ1-4; maybe TRBD1 (5 bases). From germline, CDR1 is MGHDK and CDR2 SYGVNS. The CDR3 is 15 amino acids. CDR3 protein: CASNETLGAGEKLFF. The CDR3, as DNA: TGTGCCAGCAATGAAACCCTCGGGGCAGGAGAGAAACTGTTTTTT.

The chain links TRBV18 to TRBJ2-7; TRBD2 is a possible D gene (6 bases). Germline CDR1 reads KGHSH; CDR2 reads LQKENI. CDR3 size: 13 residues. Trimming took 3 bases from V and 7 from J, leaving 13 bases between them. CDR3 protein: CASSPRTTGEQYF. The CDR3 DNA sequence: TGTGCCAGCTCACCGAGGACTACGGGAGAGCAGTACTTC. The full variable domain, with the rest looked up from reference TRBV18 and TRBJ2-7, is NAGVMQNPRHLVRRRGQEARLRCSPMKGHSHVYWYRQLPEEGLKFMVYLQKENIIDESGMPKERFSAEFPKEGPSILRIQQVVRGDSAAYFCASSPRTTGEQYFGPGTRLTVT.

This clonotype showed up many times. The chain joins TRBV12-5 to TRBJ2-2; D might be TRBD2 (6 bases). The CDR3 spans 14 residues. Germline values: CDR1 LGHNT, CDR2 FRNRAP. V lost 0 bases and J lost 7, with 9 bases in between. The CDR3 here is CASGLVPGVGELFF. CDR3 DNA sequence: TGTGCTAGTGGTTTGGTCCCGGGAGTCGGGGAGCTGTTTTTT.

To note about this clonotype: This may be a read error, as it is one base from a much larger clone. The chain joins TRBV4-2 to TRBJ2-5; D is undetermined. Trimming left V 0 bases short and J 4 bases short, with 0 bases between. Germline values: CDR1 LGHNA, CDR2 YNFKEQ. The CDR3 is 11 residues long. In DNA form, the CDR3 reads TGTGCCAGCAGCCAAGAAGAGACCCAGTACTTC. Its protein is CASSQEETQYF.

This clonotype was counted only a few times. The chain combines TRBV12-2 with TRBJ1-3; TRBD1, the D gene given by the table, was not confirmed from the DNA. TRBV12-2 is tagged as a pseudogene. This CDR3 is 15 amino acids long. DNA for the CDR3: TGTGCAAGTCGCTTAGGGACAGAGCTAGAAAACACCATATATTTT. Translation gives CASRLGTELENTIYF.

This clonotype was counted many times. This rearrangement joins TRBV19 to TRBJ2-1; unclear D gene. V was clipped by 7 bases and J by 5 bases, with 18 bases between them. Germline CDR1 LNHDA, CDR2 SQIVND (reference sequence). This CDR3 has 15 amino acids. The CDR3 DNA reads as TGTGCCAGTACCCCTATTGGGTCTAGGAACAATGAGCAGTTCTTC. The encoded protein is CASTPIGSRNNEQFF.

This clonotype was seen a handful of times. This rearrangement joins TRBV28 to TRBJ1-2, with D perhaps TRBD1 (6 bases). The CDR3 is 13 amino acids. CDR1 is MDHEN, CDR2 SYDVKM, per germline. V was cut by 8 bases and J by 7 bases, with 17 bases left in between. The CDR3 sequence: CASSSGGLSGYTF. The CDR3 DNA reads TGTGCCAGCTCTTCTGGGGGGCTTAGTGGCTACACCTTC.